This T cell receptor (beta chain) was found in a study of blood T cell repertoires in COVID-19. Study-level information: The study drew acute and convalescent COVID-19 samples from the United States, Italy and Spain. Nucleic acid was either cDNA or gDNA, and it came from T cells, B-cell-depleted T cells, or PBMCs.

Original handling: Amplification with reference gene primers provided the estimates of nucleated cell counts. Assay: immunoSEQ multiplex PCR; the TCRdb copy retains only in-frame clones and omits some. Clonal size and the V and J genes are those of that table, whereas D and trimming came from the DNA. The sample includes roughly 260,000 clones, roughly nine tenths of them seen just once. This CDR3 has 12 amino acids. V lost 4 bases, J lost 9 bases, and 6 bases stayed unmatched. Germline V CDR1 and CDR2: SGHTA, FQGNSA. Across under 25 US areas, participants ranged in age from about 18 to 100 years. The sample taken for sequencing was PBMCs or T cells enriched from blood (not recorded which). The chain employs TRBV7-2 and TRBJ2-7; 7 bases align to TRBD2. This TCR derives from a woman between 25 and 40 years old with acute COVID-19. CDR3 region: CASSSSRLAQYF. The CDR3 region has the DNA TGTGCCAGCAGCTCATCCCGACTAGCGCAGTACTTC. The full variable domain, with the rest looked up from reference TRBV7-2 and TRBJ2-7, is GAGVSQSPSNKVTEKGKDVELRCDPISGHTALYWYRQSLGQGLEFLIYFQGNSAPDKSGLPSDRFSAERTGGSVSTLTIQRTQQEDSAVYLCASSSSRLAQYFGPGTRLTVT.